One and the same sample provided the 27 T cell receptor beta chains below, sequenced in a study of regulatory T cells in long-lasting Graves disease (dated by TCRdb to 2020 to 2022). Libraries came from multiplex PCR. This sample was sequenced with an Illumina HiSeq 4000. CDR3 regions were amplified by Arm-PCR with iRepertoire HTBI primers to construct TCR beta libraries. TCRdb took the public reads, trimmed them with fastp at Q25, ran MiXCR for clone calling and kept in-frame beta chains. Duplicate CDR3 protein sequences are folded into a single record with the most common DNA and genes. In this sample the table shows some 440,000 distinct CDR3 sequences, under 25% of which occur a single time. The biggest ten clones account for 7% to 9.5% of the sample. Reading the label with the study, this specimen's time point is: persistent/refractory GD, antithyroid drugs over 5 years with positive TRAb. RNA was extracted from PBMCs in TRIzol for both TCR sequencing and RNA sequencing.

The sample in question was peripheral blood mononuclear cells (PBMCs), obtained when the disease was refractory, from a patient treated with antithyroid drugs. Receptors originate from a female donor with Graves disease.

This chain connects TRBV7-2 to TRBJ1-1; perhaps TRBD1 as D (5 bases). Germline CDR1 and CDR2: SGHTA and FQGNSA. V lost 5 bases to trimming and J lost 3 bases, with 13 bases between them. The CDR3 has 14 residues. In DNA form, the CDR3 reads TGTGCCAGCAGCCCCAGGGACGGGGACACTGAAGCTTTCTTT. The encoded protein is CASSPRDGDTEAFF.

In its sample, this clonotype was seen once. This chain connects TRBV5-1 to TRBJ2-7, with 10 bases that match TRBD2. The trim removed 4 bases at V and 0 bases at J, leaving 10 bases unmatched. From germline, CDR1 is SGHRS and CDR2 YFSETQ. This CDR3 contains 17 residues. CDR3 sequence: CASSRVSGRALSYEQYF. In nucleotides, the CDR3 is TGCGCCAGCAGCCGGGTCAGCGGGAGGGCCCTCTCCTACGAGCAGTACTTC.

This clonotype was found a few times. The CDR3 DNA follows: TGTGCCAGCAACCCCGGGACAGCTAACTATGGCTACACCTTC. Its protein product is CASNPGTANYGYTF. This chain joins TRBV7-9 and TRBJ1-2; 7 bases map to TRBD1. Germline values: CDR1 SEHNR, CDR2 FQNEAQ (reference sequence). V trimming: 7 bases; J trimming: 0 bases; junction bases outside the gene matches: 5. The CDR3 loop spans 14 amino acids.

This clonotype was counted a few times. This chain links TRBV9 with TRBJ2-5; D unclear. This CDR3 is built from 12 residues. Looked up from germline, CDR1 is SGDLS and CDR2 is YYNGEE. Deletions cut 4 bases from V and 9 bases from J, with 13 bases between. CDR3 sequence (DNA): TGTGCCAGCAGCCTTACGGGTAGACCCCAGTACTTC. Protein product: CASSLTGRPQYF.

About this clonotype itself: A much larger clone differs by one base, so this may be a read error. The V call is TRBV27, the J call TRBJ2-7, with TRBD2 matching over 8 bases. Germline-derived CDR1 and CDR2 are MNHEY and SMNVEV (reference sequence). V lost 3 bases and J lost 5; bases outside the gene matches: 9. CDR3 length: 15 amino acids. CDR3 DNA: TGTGCCAGCAGTTTCGAGGGAGCGGGGGCTCACGAGCAGTACTTC. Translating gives CASSFEGAGAHEQYF.

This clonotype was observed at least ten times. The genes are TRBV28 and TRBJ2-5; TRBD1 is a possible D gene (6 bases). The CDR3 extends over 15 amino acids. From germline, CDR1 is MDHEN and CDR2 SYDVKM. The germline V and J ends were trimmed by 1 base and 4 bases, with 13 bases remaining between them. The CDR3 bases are TGTGCCAGCAGTTTATCGGCAGGGGCCCCAGAGACCCAGTACTTC. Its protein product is CASSLSAGAPETQYF.

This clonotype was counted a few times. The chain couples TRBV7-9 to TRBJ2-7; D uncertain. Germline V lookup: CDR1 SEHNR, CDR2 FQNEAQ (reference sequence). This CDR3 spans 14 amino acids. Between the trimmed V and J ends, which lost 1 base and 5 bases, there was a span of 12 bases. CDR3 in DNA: TGTGCCAGCAGCTTAGGAGTTGGCTTTGACGAGCAGTACTTC. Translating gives CASSLGVGFDEQYF.

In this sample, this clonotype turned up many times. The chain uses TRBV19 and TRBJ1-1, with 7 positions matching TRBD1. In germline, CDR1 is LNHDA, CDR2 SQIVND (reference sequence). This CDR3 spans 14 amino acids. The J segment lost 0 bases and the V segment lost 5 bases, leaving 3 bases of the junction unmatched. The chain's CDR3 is CASSHDRVNTEAFF. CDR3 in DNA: TGTGCCAGTAGTCACGACAGGGTGAACACTGAAGCTTTCTTT. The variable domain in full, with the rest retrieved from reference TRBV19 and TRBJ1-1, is DGGITQSPKYLFRKEGQNVTLSCEQNLNHDAMYWYRQDPGQGLRLIYYSQIVNDFQKGDIAEGYSVSREKKESFPLTVTSAQKNPTAFYLCASSHDRVNTEAFFGQGTRLTVV.

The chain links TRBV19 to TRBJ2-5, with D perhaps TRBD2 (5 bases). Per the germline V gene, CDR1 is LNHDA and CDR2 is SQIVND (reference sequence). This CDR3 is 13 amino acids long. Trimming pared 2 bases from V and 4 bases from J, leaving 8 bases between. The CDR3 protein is CASSITRGETQYF. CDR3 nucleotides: TGTGCCAGTAGTATAACCCGGGGAGAGACCCAGTACTTC.

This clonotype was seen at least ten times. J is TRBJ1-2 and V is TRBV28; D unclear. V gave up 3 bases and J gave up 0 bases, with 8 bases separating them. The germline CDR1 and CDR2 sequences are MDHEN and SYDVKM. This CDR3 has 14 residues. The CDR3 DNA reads TGTGCCAGCAGTTTCCTCGGGTCTAACTATGGCTACACCTTC. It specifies CASSFLGSNYGYTF.

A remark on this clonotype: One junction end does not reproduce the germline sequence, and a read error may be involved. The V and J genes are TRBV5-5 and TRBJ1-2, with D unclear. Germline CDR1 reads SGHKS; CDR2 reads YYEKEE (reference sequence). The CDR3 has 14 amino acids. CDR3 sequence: CASSFGEFNYGYTF. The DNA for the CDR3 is TGCGCCAGCAGCTTCGGGGAATTCAACTATGGCTACACCTTC.

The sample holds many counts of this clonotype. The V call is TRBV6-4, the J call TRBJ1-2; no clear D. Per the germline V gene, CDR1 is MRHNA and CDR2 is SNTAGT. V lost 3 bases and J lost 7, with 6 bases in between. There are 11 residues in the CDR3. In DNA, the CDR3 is TGTGCCAGCAGTGATGGGAGTGGCTACACCTTC. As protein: CASSDGSGYTF.

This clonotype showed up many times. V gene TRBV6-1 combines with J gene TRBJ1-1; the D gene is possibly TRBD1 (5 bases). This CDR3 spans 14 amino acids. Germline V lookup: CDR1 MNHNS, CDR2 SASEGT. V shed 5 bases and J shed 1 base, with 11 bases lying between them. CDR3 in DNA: TGTGCCAGCAGTCGAGAGAGGGGGAACACTGAAGCTTTCTTT. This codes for CASSRERGNTEAFF.

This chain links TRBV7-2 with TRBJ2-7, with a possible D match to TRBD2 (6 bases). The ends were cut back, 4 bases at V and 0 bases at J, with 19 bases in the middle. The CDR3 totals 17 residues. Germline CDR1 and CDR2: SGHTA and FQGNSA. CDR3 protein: CASSSSTRPIISYEQYF. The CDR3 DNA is TGTGCCAGCAGCTCCTCGACTAGACCGATTATCTCCTACGAGCAGTACTTC.

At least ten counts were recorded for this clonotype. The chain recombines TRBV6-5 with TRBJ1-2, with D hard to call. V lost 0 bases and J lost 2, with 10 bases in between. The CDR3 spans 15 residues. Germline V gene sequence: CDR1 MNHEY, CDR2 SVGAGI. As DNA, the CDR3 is TGTGCCAGCAGTTACTCGGCAGGACTCAACTATGGCTACACCTTC. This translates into CASSYSAGLNYGYTF.

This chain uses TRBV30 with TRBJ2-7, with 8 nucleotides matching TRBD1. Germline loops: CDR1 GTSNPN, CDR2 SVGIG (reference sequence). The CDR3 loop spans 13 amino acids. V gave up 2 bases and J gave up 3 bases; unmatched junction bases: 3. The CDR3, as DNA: TGTGCCTGGAGTATAGACAGGGGCTACGAGCAGTACTTC. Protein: CAWSIDRGYEQYF.

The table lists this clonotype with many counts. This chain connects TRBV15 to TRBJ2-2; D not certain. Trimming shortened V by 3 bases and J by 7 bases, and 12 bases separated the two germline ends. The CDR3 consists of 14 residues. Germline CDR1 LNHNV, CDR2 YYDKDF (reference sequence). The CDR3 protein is CATSSRSGVGELFF. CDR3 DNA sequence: TGTGCCACCAGCAGCAGGTCAGGCGTCGGGGAGCTGTTTTTT.

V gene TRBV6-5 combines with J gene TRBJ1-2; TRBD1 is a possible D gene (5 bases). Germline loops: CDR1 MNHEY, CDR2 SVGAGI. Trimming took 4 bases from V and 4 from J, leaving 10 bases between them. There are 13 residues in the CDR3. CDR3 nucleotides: TGTGCCAGCAGTTCCGGGGGGTCCTATGGCTACACCTTC. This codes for CASSSGGSYGYTF.

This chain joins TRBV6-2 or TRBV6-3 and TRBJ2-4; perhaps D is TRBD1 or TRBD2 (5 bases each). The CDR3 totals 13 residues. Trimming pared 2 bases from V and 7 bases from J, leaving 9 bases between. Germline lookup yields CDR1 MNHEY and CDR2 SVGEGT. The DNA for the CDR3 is TGTGCCAGCAGTTACCGAGAGGGGAACATTCAGTACTTC. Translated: CASSYREGNIQYF.

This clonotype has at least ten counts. The CDR3 DNA reads TGTGCCAGCAGTCAACAAGGGGTACGAGGCTACACCTTC. Amino acid sequence: CASSQQGVRGYTF. The chain carries TRBV28 and TRBJ1-2; a possible D gene is TRBD1 (5 bases). V was trimmed by 5 bases and J by 8 bases, leaving 15 bases between them. Germline V gene data show CDR1 as MDHEN and CDR2 as SYDVKM. The CDR3 runs to 13 residues.

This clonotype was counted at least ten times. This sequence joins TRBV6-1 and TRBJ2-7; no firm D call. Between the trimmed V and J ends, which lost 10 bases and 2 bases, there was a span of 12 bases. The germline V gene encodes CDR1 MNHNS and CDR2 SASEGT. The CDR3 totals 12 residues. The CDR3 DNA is TGTGCCACCCTGGCGCCGACCTACGAGCAGTACTTC. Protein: CATLAPTYEQYF.

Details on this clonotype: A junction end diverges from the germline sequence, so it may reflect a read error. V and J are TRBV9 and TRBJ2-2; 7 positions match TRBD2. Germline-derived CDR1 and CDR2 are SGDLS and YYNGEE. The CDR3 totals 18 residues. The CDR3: CASSVAQGGTTNTGELLF. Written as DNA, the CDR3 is TGTGCCAGCAGCGTAGCTCAAGGCGGGACTACGAACACCGGGGAGCTGCTTTTT. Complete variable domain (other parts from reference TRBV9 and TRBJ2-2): DSGVTQTPKHLITATGQRVTLRCSPRSGDLSVYWYQQSLDQGLQFLIQYYNGEERAKGNILERFSAQQFPDLHSELNLSSLELGDSALYFCASSVAQGGTTNTGELLFGEGSRLTVL.

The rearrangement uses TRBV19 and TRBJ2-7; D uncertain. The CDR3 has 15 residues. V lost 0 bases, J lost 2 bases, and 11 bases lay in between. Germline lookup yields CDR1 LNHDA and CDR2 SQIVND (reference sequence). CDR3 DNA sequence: TGTGCCAGTAGTATAGATCTAGGAGCAGCCTACGAGCAGTACTTC. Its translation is CASSIDLGAAYEQYF.

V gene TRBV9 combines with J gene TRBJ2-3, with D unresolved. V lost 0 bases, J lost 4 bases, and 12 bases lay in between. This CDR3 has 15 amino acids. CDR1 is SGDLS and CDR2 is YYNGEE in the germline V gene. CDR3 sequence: CASSVGSRAADTQYF. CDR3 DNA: TGTGCCAGCAGCGTAGGGTCACGGGCAGCAGATACGCAGTATTTT.

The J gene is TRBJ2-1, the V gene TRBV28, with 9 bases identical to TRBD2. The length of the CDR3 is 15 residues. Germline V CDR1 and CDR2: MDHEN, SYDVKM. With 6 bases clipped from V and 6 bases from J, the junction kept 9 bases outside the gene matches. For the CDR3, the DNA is TGTGCCAGCAGCCAAGGGCGGGAGGGAAGCAATGAGCAGTTCTTC. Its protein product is CASSQGREGSNEQFF.

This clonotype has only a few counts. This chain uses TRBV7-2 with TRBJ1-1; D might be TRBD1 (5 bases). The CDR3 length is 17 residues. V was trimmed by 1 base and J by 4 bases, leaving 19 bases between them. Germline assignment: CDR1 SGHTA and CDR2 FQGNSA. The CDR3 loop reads CASSLDRPWRGGTEAFF. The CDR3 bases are TGTGCCAGCAGCTTAGACCGTCCGTGGAGGGGAGGCACTGAAGCTTTCTTT.

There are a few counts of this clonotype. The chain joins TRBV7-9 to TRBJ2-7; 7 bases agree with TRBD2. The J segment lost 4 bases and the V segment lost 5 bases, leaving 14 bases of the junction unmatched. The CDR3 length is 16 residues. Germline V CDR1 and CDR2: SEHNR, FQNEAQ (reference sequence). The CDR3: CASSPPLAGVPYEQYF. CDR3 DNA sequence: TGTGCCAGCAGCCCCCCCCTTGCGGGAGTTCCGTACGAGCAGTACTTC.